The T cell receptor beta chain under discussion was sequenced for a study of T cells in Graves' hyperthyroidism and ophthalmopathy. Study results and limitations: By a 13 V-J model, ophthalmopathy was set apart from stable hyperthyroidism.

TCR beta CDR3 region amplification was performed from RNA transcripts. HTBI primers were used for first-round RT-PCR of the TCR CDR3. TCRdb reprocessed the multiplex PCR reads with MiXCR, giving one entry per CDR3 protein. The table lists about 210,000 distinct CDR3 sequences, roughly 15% of them singletons. Diagnosis of hyperthyroidism was new in patients aged 18 to 65, and its duration was under 2 months. The CDR3 is 12 amino acids. Germline CDR1 reads LNHDA; CDR2 reads SQIVND (reference sequence). The junction had 7 bases not matched to a gene; V was cut back by 8 bases and J by 7 bases. With respect to this clonotype: Its antigen is currently unknown.

The chain recombines TRBV19 with TRBJ1-1; 7 bases match TRBD1. The specimen was blood. This TCR derives from a man between 45 and 60 years old with Graves' hyperthyroidism. The CDR3 sequence is CASGDSWIEAFF. DNA of the CDR3: TGTGCCAGTGGGGACAGCTGGATTGAAGCTTTCTTT.